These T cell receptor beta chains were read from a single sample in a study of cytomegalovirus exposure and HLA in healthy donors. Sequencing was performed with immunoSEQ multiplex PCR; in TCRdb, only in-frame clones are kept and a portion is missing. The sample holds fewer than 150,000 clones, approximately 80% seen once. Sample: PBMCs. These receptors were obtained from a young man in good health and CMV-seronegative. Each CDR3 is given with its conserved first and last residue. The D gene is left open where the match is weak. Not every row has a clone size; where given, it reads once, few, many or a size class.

TGTGCCAGCAGCCGGAGGGTTGCGGATATTAGCACAGATACGCAGTATTTT,CASSRRVADISTDTQYF,NA,NA,TRBJ2-3,TRBV7-2
TGTGCCAGCAGTTTATCGGCAGGGGGAAAAGAGACCCAGTACTTC,CASSLSAGGKETQYF,NA,TRBD1,TRBJ2-5,TRBV28
TGCGCCAGCAGCTTGATAGCGGGAGGGCGCACCGGGGAGCTGTTTTTT,CASSLIAGGRTGELFF,once,TRBD2,TRBJ2-2,TRBV5-1
TGTGCCAGCACCCTAGGGACAGGGGGTGGCGGGGAGCTGTTTTTT,CASTLGTGGGGELFF,NA,TRBD1,TRBJ2-2,TRBV27
TGTGCCAGCAGTGCTCACCGGGACAGGGCCTACGAGCAGTACTTC,CASSAHRDRAYEQYF,NA,TRBD1,TRBJ2-7,TRBV6-1
TGTGCCAGCAGCCCCCAGGGGGTACCCTATGGCTACACCTTC,CASSPQGVPYGYTF,NA,TRBD1,TRBJ1-2,TRBV7-8
TGTGCCAGCAGCCAGGACAGGGGGTTCCAAGAGACCCAGTACTTC,CASSQDRGFQETQYF,NA,TRBD1,TRBJ2-5,TRBV11-2
TGTGCCAGCACAGAGGTAGCTAGCGGGTATCAGTACTTC,CASTEVASGYQYF,few,TRBD2,TRBJ2-5,TRBV28
TGTGCCAGCAGTTCTAGCGGGAGAGGGCCGAACACCGGGGAGCTGTTTTTT,CASSSSGRGPNTGELFF,few,TRBD2,TRBJ2-2,TRBV27
TGTGCCAGCTCGCAACAGGGGAGAAATGAGCCCCAGCATTTT,CASSQQGRNEPQHF,few,TRBD1,TRBJ1-5,TRBV18